These 6 T cell receptor beta chains were all obtained from the same sample, sequenced in a study of blood T cell repertoires in COVID-19 (dated by TCRdb to the early 2020s). Preparation of the library involved the immunoSEQ multiplex PCR assay. The immuneACCESS repertoire file appears here via TCRdb, limited to in-frame rearrangements. These files lack a portion of the clones; in checked studies, under half of the deficit traces to unresolved V genes, and the cause of the others is not known. The table for this sample lists approximately 190,000 clones; about four fifths of them were counted only once. The ten most abundant clones make up about 7.2% of the sample. Sequencing used peripheral blood. The receptor source for this set is a man aged 55 to 69 with acute or convalescent COVID-19.

J is TRBJ1-6 and V is TRBV4-1; D ambiguous. CDR3 length equals 16 residues. The V end lost 1 base, the J end lost 10 bases, and 17 bases lay between the germline ends. Looked up from germline, CDR1 is MGHRA and CDR2 is YSYEKL. CDR3 sequence (DNA): TGCGCCAGCAGCCAAGCCCCCTTTCGGGGTCCGTCACCCCTCCACTTT. Protein sequence: CASSQAPFRGPSPLHF.

V and J are TRBV7-9 and TRBJ2-1; 9 bases are shared with TRBD2. The CDR3 loop spans 17 amino acids. The J segment lost 8 bases and the V segment lost 4 bases, leaving 15 bases of the junction unmatched. In germline, CDR1 is SEHNR, CDR2 FQNEAQ (reference sequence). The CDR3 region has the DNA TGTGCCAGCAGCTCCCCCGGGGTAGCGGGAGCTAGGGATGAGCAGTTCTTC. Translated, it gives CASSSPGVAGARDEQFF.

This chain joins TRBV18 and TRBJ2-1; 9 bases map to TRBD1. Germline CDR1 and CDR2: KGHSH and LQKENI. The CDR3 length is 16 residues. Germline trimming cut 2 bases from V and 7 bases from J; bases unmatched to any gene: 9. The chain's CDR3 is CASSPFRDRVANEQFF. The CDR3 bases are TGTGCCAGCTCACCATTTAGGGACAGGGTAGCTAATGAGCAGTTCTTC.

V and J are TRBV10-3 and TRBJ2-7; 8 bases are a match to TRBD2. The CDR3 length is 13 residues. The ends lost 4 bases at V and 7 bases at J; junction bases unmatched: 6. The germline V gene has CDR1 ENHRY and CDR2 SYGVKD. DNA for the CDR3: TGTGCCATCAGTGGTGGGACTAGTATTGAGCAGTACTTC. This sequence encodes CAISGGTSIEQYF.

The chain uses TRBV3-1 (or the pseudogene TRBV3-2) and TRBJ2-7; TRBD2 aligns across 8 bases. This CDR3 spans 19 amino acids. J gave up 0 bases and V 0 bases, and 13 bases lay outside the gene matches. Germline values: CDR1 LGHDT, CDR2 YNNKEL (reference sequence). This CDR3 reads CASSQEVPGLGLVSYEQYF. Here the CDR3 DNA reads TGTGCCAGCAGCCAAGAAGTCCCGGGACTAGGGTTGGTCTCCTACGAGCAGTACTTC.

This clone was detected a few times. The chain has TRBV6-1 and TRBJ2-7, with D perhaps TRBD1 (6 bases). V was cut by 2 bases and J by 6 bases, with 17 bases left in between. CDR1 MNHNS and CDR2 SASEGT come from the germline V gene. This CDR3 has 15 amino acids. The CDR3 protein is CASSESPSSGAEQYF. CDR3 nucleotide sequence: TGTGCCAGCAGTGAAAGCCCTTCATCAGGGGCCGAGCAGTACTTC.